Included here is one TCR beta chain sequence, with context. The junction had 12 bases not matched to a gene; V was cut back by 5 bases and J by 12 bases. This CDR3 is 14 amino acids long. Germline V gene lookup returns CDR1 MNHEY and CDR2 SMNVEV (reference sequence). The data were produced by immunoSEQ multiplex PCR, yet TCRdb's version contains in-frame clones alone and is incomplete. This table has around 140,000 clones, roughly nine tenths appearing once. The sample originates from a study of blood T cell repertoires in COVID-19. Overall study context: The cDNA or gDNA used as material had been derived from T cells, B-cell-depleted T cells, or PBMCs.

The chain has TRBV27 and TRBJ2-3; 9 bases align to TRBD2. Sequencing was carried out using peripheral blood. This receptor was taken from a young man with COVID-19, enrolled during active disease. As DNA, the CDR3 is TGTGCCAGCAGTAACGACGGGACTAGCCTAAGTCAGTATTTT. This translates into CASSNDGTSLSQYF.